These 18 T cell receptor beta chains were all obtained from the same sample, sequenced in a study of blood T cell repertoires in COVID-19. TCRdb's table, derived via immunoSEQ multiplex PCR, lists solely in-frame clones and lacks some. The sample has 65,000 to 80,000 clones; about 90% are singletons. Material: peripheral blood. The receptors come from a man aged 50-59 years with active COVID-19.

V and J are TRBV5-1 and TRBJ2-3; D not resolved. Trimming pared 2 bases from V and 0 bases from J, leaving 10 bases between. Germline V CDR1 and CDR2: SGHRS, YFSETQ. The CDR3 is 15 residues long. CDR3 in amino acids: CASSFQAQSTDTQYF. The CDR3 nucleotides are TGCGCCAGCAGCTTCCAGGCCCAAAGCACAGATACGCAGTATTTT. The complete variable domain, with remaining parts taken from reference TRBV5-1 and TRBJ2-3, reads KAGVTQTPRYLIKTRGQQVTLSCSPISGHRSVSWYQQTPGQGLQFLFEYFSETQRNKGNFPGRFSGRQFSNSRSEMNVSTLELGDSALYLCASSFQAQSTDTQYFGPGTRLTVL.

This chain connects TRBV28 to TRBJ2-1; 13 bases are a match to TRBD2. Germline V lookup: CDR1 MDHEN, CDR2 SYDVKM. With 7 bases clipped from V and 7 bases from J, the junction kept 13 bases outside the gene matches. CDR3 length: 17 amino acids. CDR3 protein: CASKEAGTSGTLNEQFF. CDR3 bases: TGTGCCAGCAAAGAGGCCGGGACTAGCGGGACGCTGAATGAGCAGTTCTTC. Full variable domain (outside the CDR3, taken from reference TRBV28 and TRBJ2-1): DVKVTQSSRYLVKRTGEKVFLECVQDMDHENMFWYRQDPGLGLRLIYFSYDVKMKEKGDIPEGYSVSREKKERFSLILESASTNQTSMYLCASKEAGTSGTLNEQFFGPGTRLTVL.

CDR3: CASSPRQGKSSGANVLTF. The CDR3 bases are TGTGCCAGCAGCCCAAGACAGGGGAAAAGCTCTGGGGCCAACGTCCTGACTTTC. This chain joins TRBV28 and TRBJ2-6, with TRBD1 matching 8 bases. The ends lost 6 bases at V and 0 bases at J; junction bases unmatched: 10. Looked up from germline, CDR1 is MDHEN and CDR2 is SYDVKM. The CDR3 runs 18 residues.

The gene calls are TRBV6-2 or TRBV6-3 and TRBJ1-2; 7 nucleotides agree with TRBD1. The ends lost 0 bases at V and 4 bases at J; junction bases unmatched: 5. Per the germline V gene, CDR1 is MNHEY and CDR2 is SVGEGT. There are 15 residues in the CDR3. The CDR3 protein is CASSYSEEGAYGYTF. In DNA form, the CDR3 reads TGTGCCAGCAGTTACTCGGAGGAGGGGGCCTATGGCTACACCTTC.

The CDR3 is CATSDFRDTQYF. CDR3 DNA: TGTGCCACCAGTGATTTTCGAGATACGCAGTATTTT. The chain has TRBV24-1 and TRBJ2-3; the D is unclear. Per the germline V gene, CDR1 is KGHDR and CDR2 is SFDVKD. CDR3 length equals 12 residues. V lost 1 base, J lost 5 bases, and 3 bases lay in between.

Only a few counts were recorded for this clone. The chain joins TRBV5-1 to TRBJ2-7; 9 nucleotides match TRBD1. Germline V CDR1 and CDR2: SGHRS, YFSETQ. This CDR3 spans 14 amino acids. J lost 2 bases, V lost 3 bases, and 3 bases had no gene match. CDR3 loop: CASSSGTGTYEQYF. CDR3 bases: TGCGCCAGCAGCTCAGGGACAGGGACCTACGAGCAGTACTTC.

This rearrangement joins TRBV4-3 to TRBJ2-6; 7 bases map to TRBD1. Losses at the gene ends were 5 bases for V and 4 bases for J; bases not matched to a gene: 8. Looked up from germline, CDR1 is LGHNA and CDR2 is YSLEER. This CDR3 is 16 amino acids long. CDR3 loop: CASSFPTGSGANVLTF. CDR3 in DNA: TGCGCCAGCAGCTTCCCGACAGGGTCCGGGGCCAACGTCCTGACTTTC.

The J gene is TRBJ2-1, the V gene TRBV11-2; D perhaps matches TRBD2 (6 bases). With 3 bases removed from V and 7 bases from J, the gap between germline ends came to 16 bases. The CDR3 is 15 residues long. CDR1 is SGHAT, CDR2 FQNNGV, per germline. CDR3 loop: CASSFLTGERNEQFF. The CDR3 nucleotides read TGTGCCAGCAGCTTTCTAACGGGAGAAAGGAATGAGCAGTTCTTC.

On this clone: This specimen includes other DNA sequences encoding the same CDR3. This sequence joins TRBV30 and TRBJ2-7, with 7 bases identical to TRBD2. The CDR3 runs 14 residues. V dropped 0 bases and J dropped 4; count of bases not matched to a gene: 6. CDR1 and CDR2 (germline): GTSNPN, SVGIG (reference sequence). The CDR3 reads CAWSVGEGRYEQYF. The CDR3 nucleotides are TGTGCCTGGAGTGTGGGGGAGGGCCGATACGAGCAGTACTTC.

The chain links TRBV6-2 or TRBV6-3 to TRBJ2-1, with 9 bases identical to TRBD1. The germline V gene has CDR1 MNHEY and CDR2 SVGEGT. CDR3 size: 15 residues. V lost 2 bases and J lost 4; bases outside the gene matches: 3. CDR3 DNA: TGTGCCAGCAGTTACGGGACAGGGTCATACAATGAGCAGTTCTTC. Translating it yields CASSYGTGSYNEQFF.

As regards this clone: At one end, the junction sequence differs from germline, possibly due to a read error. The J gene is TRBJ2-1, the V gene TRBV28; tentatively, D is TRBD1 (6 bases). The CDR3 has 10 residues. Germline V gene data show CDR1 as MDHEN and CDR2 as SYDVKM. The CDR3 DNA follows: TGTGCCAGCAGAATAGGGGGTGGGGTCTTC. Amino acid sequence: CASRIGGGVF.

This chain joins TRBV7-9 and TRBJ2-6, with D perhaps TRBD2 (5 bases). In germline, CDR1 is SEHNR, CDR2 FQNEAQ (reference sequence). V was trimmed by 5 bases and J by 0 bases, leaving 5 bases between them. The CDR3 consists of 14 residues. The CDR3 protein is CASSRGSGANVLTF. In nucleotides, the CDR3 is TGTGCCAGCAGCCGGGGCTCTGGGGCCAACGTCCTGACTTTC. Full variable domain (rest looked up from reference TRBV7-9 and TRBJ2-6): DTGVSQNPRHKITKRGQNVTFRCDPISEHNRLYWYRQTLGQGPEFLTYFQNEAQLEKSRLLSDRFSAERPKGSFSTLEIQRTEQGDSAMYLCASSRGSGANVLTFGAGSRLTVL.

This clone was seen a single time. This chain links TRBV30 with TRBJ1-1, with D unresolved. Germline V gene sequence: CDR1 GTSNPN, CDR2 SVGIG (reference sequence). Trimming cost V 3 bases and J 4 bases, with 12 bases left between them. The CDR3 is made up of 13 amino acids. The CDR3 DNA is TGTGCCTGGAGCGTTTTAGTTGCCACTGAAGCTTTCTTT. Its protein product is CAWSVLVATEAFF.

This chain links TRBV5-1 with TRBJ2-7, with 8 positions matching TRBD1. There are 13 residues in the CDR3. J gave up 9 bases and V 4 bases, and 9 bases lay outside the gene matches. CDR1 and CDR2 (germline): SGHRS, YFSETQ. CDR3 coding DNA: TGCGCCAGCAGCCCGGGACAGGATCAGGTGCAGTACTTC. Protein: CASSPGQDQVQYF.

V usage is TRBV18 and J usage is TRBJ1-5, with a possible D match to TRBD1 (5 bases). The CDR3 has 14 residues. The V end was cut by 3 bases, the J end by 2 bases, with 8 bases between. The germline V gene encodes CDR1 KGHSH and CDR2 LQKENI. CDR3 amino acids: CASSPQGGNQPQHF. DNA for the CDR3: TGTGCCAGCTCACCCCAAGGGGGCAATCAGCCCCAGCATTTT.

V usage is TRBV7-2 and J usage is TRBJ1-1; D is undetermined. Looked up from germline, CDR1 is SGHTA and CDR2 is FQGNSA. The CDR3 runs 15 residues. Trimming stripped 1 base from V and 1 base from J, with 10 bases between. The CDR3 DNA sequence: TGTGCCAGCAGCTTAGATCGGTTATCGAACACTGAAGCTTTCTTT. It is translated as CASSLDRLSNTEAFF.

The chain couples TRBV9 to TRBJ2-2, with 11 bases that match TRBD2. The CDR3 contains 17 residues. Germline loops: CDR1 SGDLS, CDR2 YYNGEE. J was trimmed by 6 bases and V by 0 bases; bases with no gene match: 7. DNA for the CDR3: TGTGCCAGCAGCGTAGCGGGACTAGCGGTATCAGCCGGGGAGCTGTTTTTT. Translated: CASSVAGLAVSAGELFF.

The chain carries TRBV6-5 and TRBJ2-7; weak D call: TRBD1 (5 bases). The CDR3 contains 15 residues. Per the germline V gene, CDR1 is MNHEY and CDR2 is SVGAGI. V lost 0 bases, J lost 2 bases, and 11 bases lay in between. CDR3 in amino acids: CASSYSIQAAYEQYF. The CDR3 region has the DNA TGTGCCAGCAGTTACTCTATACAGGCCGCCTACGAGCAGTACTTC.